These 18 T cell receptor beta chains came from one sample sequenced in a study of shared clonotypes between healthy human individuals (dated by TCRdb to about 2020). CD8 naive samples were obtained by positive selection for CCR7 among CD45RO-negative cells, yielding a CD45RA+CCR7+ population from which TemRA cells were excluded. Libraries were made using the immunoSEQ multiplex PCR assay. The clones in this table, taken by TCRdb from immuneACCESS, are in-frame only. Not every clone is retained; where verified, under half of the shortfall comes from an unresolved V gene, and the cause of the rest is unknown. This sample is represented by a few hundred thousand clones; around 95% of them were singletons. The ten most abundant clones make up approximately 0.1% of the sample. Sequences were obtained from naive CD8+ T cells sorted from blood. Interpreted using the paper, the cell subset or site label stands for: CD45RA+CCR7+. The receptors derive from a woman younger than 45 in good health.

In its sample, this clone was seen a few times. This CDR3 is also generated by other DNA sequences in the sample. The J gene is TRBJ2-1, the V gene TRBV7-9; D is ambiguous. Germline CDR1 and CDR2: SEHNR and FQNEAQ (reference sequence). This CDR3 comprises 13 residues. The V end was cut by 0 bases, the J end by 8 bases, with 8 bases between. The CDR3 nucleotides read TGTGCCAGCAGCTTAGCGGGAAGGGATGAGCAGTTCTTC. Its translation is CASSLAGRDEQFF.

V is TRBV5-5 and J is TRBJ2-7; 8 bases line up with TRBD1. CDR3 length equals 15 residues. Unmatched junction bases numbered 9, after V lost 4 bases and J lost 3 bases. Germline V gives CDR1 SGHKS, CDR2 YYEKEE (reference sequence). The CDR3 DNA reads as TGTGCCAGCAGCCGGGACAGGAGCTACCTCTACGAGCAGTACTTC. The encoded protein is CASSRDRSYLYEQYF.

The V and J genes are TRBV27 and TRBJ1-1; D not certain. Germline V CDR1 and CDR2: MNHEY, SMNVEV (reference sequence). V lost 0 bases to trimming and J lost 0 bases, with 8 bases between them. The CDR3 has 15 amino acids. CDR3 coding DNA: TGTGCCAGCAGTTTATCGAAGCTTTTGAACACTGAAGCTTTCTTT. This sequence encodes CASSLSKLLNTEAFF.

V and J are TRBV5-6 and TRBJ2-7; D is possibly TRBD1 (6 bases). Germline loops: CDR1 SGHDT, CDR2 YYEEEE. The V end lost 5 bases, the J end lost 3 bases, and 12 bases lay between the germline ends. This CDR3 is built from 13 residues. The CDR3 DNA is TGTGCCAGCAGACCCGAACAGGGCTACGAGCAGTACTTC. As protein: CASRPEQGYEQYF.

The rearrangement uses TRBV4-1 and TRBJ2-7, with 7 nucleotides matching TRBD1. There are 14 residues in the CDR3. With 1 base clipped from V and 4 bases from J, the junction kept 4 bases outside the gene matches. In germline, CDR1 is MGHRA, CDR2 YSYEKL. In nucleotides, the CDR3 is TGCGCCAGCAGCCAAGCCGAGACAGGGTACGAGCAGTACTTC. Translated, it gives CASSQAETGYEQYF.

The rearrangement uses TRBV30 and TRBJ2-1; D possibly corresponds to TRBD1 (5 bases). This CDR3 is built from 14 residues. The V gene's germline CDR1 is GTSNPN and CDR2 SVGIG (reference sequence). The V end lost 0 bases, the J end lost 3 bases, and 9 bases lay between the germline ends. CDR3 sequence: CAWSVIQGYNEQFF. For the CDR3, the DNA is TGTGCCTGGAGTGTAATCCAGGGCTACAATGAGCAGTTCTTC.

This rearrangement joins TRBV5-6 to TRBJ2-7; 8 nucleotides line up with TRBD1. J was trimmed by 0 bases and V by 4 bases; bases with no gene match: 3. This CDR3 contains 14 residues. Germline V gene lookup returns CDR1 SGHDT and CDR2 YYEEEE. The CDR3 sequence: CASSPGQASYEQYF. CDR3 bases: TGTGCCAGCAGCCCGGGACAGGCCTCCTACGAGCAGTACTTC.

On this clone: Other DNA sequences in the same sample also yield this CDR3. The rearrangement uses TRBV27 and TRBJ1-1; 8 bases are shared with TRBD1. CDR3 length: 16 residues. The V and J ends lost 0 bases and 1 base, in that order; junction bases with no gene match: 4. Germline values: CDR1 MNHEY, CDR2 SMNVEV (reference sequence). The CDR3 sequence: CASSLSPGTGNTEAFF. The CDR3 DNA reads TGTGCCAGCAGTTTATCTCCCGGGACAGGGAACACTGAAGCTTTCTTT.

The rearrangement links TRBV1 to TRBJ1-1; the table's D call TRBD1 went unverified against the DNA. TRBV1 is noted as a pseudogene. The CDR3 is 15 amino acids. CDR3 sequence: CTSSHPGQRIPEAFF. Written as DNA, the CDR3 is TGCACCAGCAGCCACCCTGGACAGAGGATACCTGAAGCTTTCTTT.

This sequence joins TRBV6-5 and TRBJ2-7; D tentatively reads TRBD1 or TRBD2 (5 bases each). CDR3 size: 14 residues. V was shortened by 7 bases and J by 3 bases, with 16 bases between the two germline ends. Germline values: CDR1 MNHEY, CDR2 SVGAGI. CDR3: CASKPGPLRYEQYF. The DNA for the CDR3 is TGTGCCAGCAAACCGGGACCACTACGCTACGAGCAGTACTTC.

This clone was seen just once. The chain employs TRBV11-3 and TRBJ1-1, with D perhaps TRBD1 (5 bases). V lost 3 bases to trimming and J lost 4 bases, with 6 bases between them. The CDR3 covers 12 residues. Germline V gene sequence: CDR1 SGHNT, CDR2 YENEEA. The CDR3 bases are TGTGCCAGCAGCTTCGGGGGCACTGAAGCTTTCTTT. Translated, it gives CASSFGGTEAFF.

The chain carries TRBV7-7 and TRBJ2-5; possibly TRBD1 for D (5 bases). Germline values: CDR1 SSHAT, CDR2 FNYEAQ (reference sequence). Trimming cost V 2 bases and J 4 bases, with 8 bases left between them. The CDR3 length is 13 residues. Written as DNA, the CDR3 is TGTGCCAGCAGCTTAAGGCAGGGAGAGACCCAGTACTTC. It codes for CASSLRQGETQYF.

In its sample, this clone was seen once. This rearrangement joins TRBV4-1 to TRBJ2-1; D gene unclear. CDR1 is MGHRA, CDR2 YSYEKL, per germline. Between the trimmed V and J ends, which lost 3 bases and 0 bases, there was a span of 6 bases. This CDR3 has 14 amino acids. CDR3 nucleotides: TGCGCCAGCAGCCAGGGGATCTCCTACAATGAGCAGTTCTTC. Its protein is CASSQGISYNEQFF.

The chain links TRBV15 to TRBJ2-7; 7 nucleotides agree with TRBD1. The germline gives CDR1 LNHNV, CDR2 YYDKDF (reference sequence). V dropped 1 base and J dropped 3; count of bases not matched to a gene: 3. There are 14 residues in the CDR3. Written as DNA, the CDR3 is TGTGCCACCAGCAGAGTAACAGGGGACTACGAGCAGTACTTC. Protein sequence: CATSRVTGDYEQYF.

The chain combines TRBV7-9 with TRBJ2-7, with TRBD2 as a possible D gene (6 bases). CDR1 is SEHNR and CDR2 is FQNEAQ in the germline V gene (reference sequence). Trimming removed 5 bases from V and 2 bases from J, with 16 bases in between. CDR3 length: 15 residues. The CDR3 DNA is TGTGCCAGCAGCGCATTAACGGGAGAACCCTACGAGCAGTACTTC. It encodes CASSALTGEPYEQYF. Variable domain in full (rest from reference TRBV7-9 and TRBJ2-7): DTGVSQNPRHKITKRGQNVTFRCDPISEHNRLYWYRQTLGQGPEFLTYFQNEAQLEKSRLLSDRFSAERPKGSFSTLEIQRTEQGDSAMYLCASSALTGEPYEQYFGPGTRLTVT.

J is TRBJ2-7 and V is TRBV13, with TRBD2 matching 8 bases. The CDR3 totals 15 residues. V lost 5 bases to trimming and J lost 4 bases; unmatched junction nucleotides: 10. Germline assignment: CDR1 PRHDT and CDR2 FYEKMQ (reference sequence). CDR3 DNA: TGTGCCAGCAGCCCCAACCCGGGAGGGCCGTACGAGCAGTACTTC. Its protein product is CASSPNPGGPYEQYF.

The V call is TRBV7-9, the J call TRBJ1-1; the D gene is possibly TRBD1 (6 bases). V was cut by 6 bases and J by 0 bases, with 17 bases left in between. The CDR3 length is 16 residues. The germline gives CDR1 SEHNR, CDR2 FQNEAQ (reference sequence). Here the CDR3 DNA reads TGTGCCAGCAGTCATCAGGGGCGTAAGATGAACACTGAAGCTTTCTTT. Residues: CASSHQGRKMNTEAFF.

J is TRBJ1-5 and V is TRBV15; D is uncertain. This CDR3 has 14 residues. Germline values: CDR1 LNHNV, CDR2 YYDKDF (reference sequence). V was clipped by 3 bases and J by 2 bases, with 8 bases between them. The CDR3 region has the DNA TGTGCCACCAGCAGGAAGCGGGGCAATCAGCCCCAGCATTTT. Amino acids: CATSRKRGNQPQHF. Combining the CDR3 with reference TRBV15 and TRBJ1-5 gives the whole variable domain DAMVIQNPRYQVTQFGKPVTLSCSQTLNHNVMYWYQQKSSQAPKLLFHYYDKDFNNEADTPDNFQSRRPNTSFCFLDIRSPGLGDTAMYLCATSRKRGNQPQHFGDGTRLSIL.